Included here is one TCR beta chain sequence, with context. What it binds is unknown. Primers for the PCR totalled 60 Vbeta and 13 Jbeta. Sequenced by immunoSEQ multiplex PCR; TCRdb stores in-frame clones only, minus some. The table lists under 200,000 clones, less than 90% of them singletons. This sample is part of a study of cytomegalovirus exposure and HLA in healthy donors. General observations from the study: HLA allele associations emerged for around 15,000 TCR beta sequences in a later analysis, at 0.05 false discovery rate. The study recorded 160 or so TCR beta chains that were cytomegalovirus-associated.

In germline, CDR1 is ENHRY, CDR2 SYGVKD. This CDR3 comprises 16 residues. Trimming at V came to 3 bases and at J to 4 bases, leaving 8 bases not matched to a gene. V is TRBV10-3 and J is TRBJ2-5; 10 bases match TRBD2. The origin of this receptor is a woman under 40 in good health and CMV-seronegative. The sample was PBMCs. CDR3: CAISEGASGSPETQYF. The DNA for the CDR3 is TGTGCCATCAGTGAAGGGGCTAGCGGGAGTCCAGAGACCCAGTACTTC.